This T cell receptor beta chain came from a study of shared clonotypes between healthy human individuals. This clone is a singleton in its sample. Its cognate antigen is unknown. The sample contains more than one DNA sequence encoding this CDR3. Deep-level running was used for the assay. Several immunoSEQ plates received, in even portions, the genomic DNA of each subset. Generated by immunoSEQ multiplex PCR, the TCRdb table keeps only in-frame clones and is missing some. Among 2.3 million or so clones listed, more than 85% were seen once. Study results and limitations: Generation probability values for non-shared clonotypes were lower than those for clonotypes shared by all four donors. Sampling was confined to blood; repertoires within tissues likely differ.

Trimming took 4 bases from V and 4 from J, leaving 9 bases between them. CDR3 length: 12 residues. CDR1 and CDR2 (germline): SQVTM, ANQGSEA. The TCR was taken from a man younger than 35 in good health. Some clones in this sample may be carry-over from other donors' samples. The rearrangement uses TRBV29-1 and TRBJ2-3, with D perhaps given as TRBD1 or TRBD2 (5 bases each). The sample was naive CD4+ T cells from PBMCs. The sample's subset: CD45RA+ positively selected. CDR3 sequence reads: CSVALGADTQYF. DNA for the CDR3: TGCAGCGTTGCCCTGGGGGCAGATACGCAGTATTTT.